The T cell receptor beta chain described here comes from a study of regulatory T cells in long-lasting Graves disease (dated by TCRdb to the early 2020s). For the wider study: Patients with newly diagnosed Graves' disease had been on antithyroid drugs for under 3 months. Persistent Graves' disease patients were compared with newly diagnosed Graves' disease patients by peripheral blood TCR sequencing and RNA sequencing. The study was conducted in China and was registered as a clinical trial. A total of 33 samples underwent TCR sequencing, from roughly 13 patients with persistent Graves' disease and 20 or so patients with newly diagnosed Graves' disease. Overall study results and their limits: TRBV28, TRBJ1-2 and TRBJ2-5 were preferentially used in persistent disease, while TRBV20-1 and TRBJ2-1 were favored in newly diagnosed disease. Sequencing and analysis were restricted to the TCR beta chain. Persistent Graves' disease patients showed lower TCR Shannon entropy and fewer highly expanded clones than newly diagnosed patients, suggesting clonal expansion. The authors acknowledged the small sample size as a limitation that may reduce accuracy. The study examined only peripheral blood because the primary lesion, thyroid tissue, could not be accessed. More public clonotypes were shared among persistent patients (under 3,000) than among newly diagnosed patients (966).

Reading the germline V gene gives CDR1 LGHNA and CDR2 YNFKEQ. V sheds 2 bases and J sheds 8 bases, leaving 6 bases between their ends. The CDR3 starts with the cysteine, ends with the phenylalanine, and has 12 residues. Only the CDR3 portion is preserved as DNA: 36 bases, with reading frame beginning at the first base. This clonotype was seen a few times. Its cognate antigen has yet to be identified. There are no base qualities to consult, and no much larger clone falls within one base. Library preparation employed multiplex PCR. Data came from an Illumina HiSeq 4000. TCR beta libraries were built with iRepertoire HTBI primers and Arm-PCR amplification of CDR3 regions. PCR products were gel purified before sequencing. On the authors' methods: Gene usage analysis of CDR3 amino acid clonotypes relied on the 60 or so TRBV and 15 or so TRBJ segments identified across samples. COPE and FqMerger were used to merge the filtered high-quality paired reads into contigs. BLAST was used to align contigs to the IMGT TRBV, TRBD and TRBJ reference genes, and CDR3 was defined following IMGT. Any clonotype with a frequency above 0.1% was classified as a highly expanded clone. Shannon entropy was used to measure repertoire diversity, and the Gini coefficient was used to measure V-J evenness. A clonotype found in more than one individual was treated as public. In-frame beta chains were kept once TCRdb had trimmed the public reads at Q25 with fastp and called clones with MiXCR. Each entry merges the rows of one CDR3 protein and shows their most common DNA and genes. Here the V and J calls rest on TCRdb's processing, not on the authors' analysis. The sample table contains under 450,000 distinct CDR3 sequences; only one count was recorded for around 15% of them. The top ten hold 20% to 25% of the sample.

The meaning of the sample's time point label: newly diagnosed GD, antithyroid drugs for less than 3 months. For both TCR sequencing and RNA sequencing, RNA was extracted from PBMCs in TRIzol. The diagnosis of Graves' disease followed American Thyroid Association guidelines. Patients for the study were recruited at an endocrinology department in Xi'an, China. Each patient gave about 8.1 milliliters of peripheral blood, collected in an EDTA anticoagulant tube. Ficoll Paque Plus density gradient separation was used to isolate PBMCs, and no further T cell sorting was done. RNA quality was checked with an Agilent 2100 Bioanalyzer and agarose gel, and concentration with a NanoDrop 2000. The sample was also reused in another study, on T cells in Graves' hyperthyroidism and ophthalmopathy. As described in the second report: Stable Graves' hyperthyroidism was defined as no progression to ophthalmopathy during 18 months of follow-up. Hyperthyroidism patients were newly diagnosed, with disease duration under 2 months, and aged 18 to 65 years. The study excluded patients with uncontrolled infections, other autoimmune diseases, pregnancy or lactation. Diagnoses were based on clinical symptoms, serum thyroxine and TRAb, thyroid ultrasound and orbital computed tomography. The first round of RT-PCR for the TCR CDR3 was performed with the HTBI primer set and the Qiagen OneStep RT-PCR kit. Blood samples also contained most of the expanded thyroid clonotypes (frequency above 0.001), which suggests that blood repertoires may reflect thyroid immune responses. A 13 V-J signature model separated ophthalmopathy from stable hyperthyroidism, with approximately 87% sensitivity and 81% to 83% specificity in cross-validation and 80%/75% in testing. During validation, the model predicted progression to ophthalmopathy a median of roughly 7.1 months ahead of onset, with roughly 65% sensitivity and more than 72% specificity. To identify distinguishing TCR V-J signatures, a discovery cohort of 100 or so patients was used, comprising 43 with Graves' ophthalmopathy and under 60 with stable Graves' hyperthyroidism. Prospective prediction of ophthalmopathy was tested in an independent validation cohort of approximately 18 hyperthyroidism patients and around 16 patients who later progressed to ophthalmopathy. For training and testing, the 100 or so patients in the discovery cohort were randomly divided in a 7:3 ratio. The study also compared thyroid tissue and blood T-cell repertoires from about 6 Graves' hyperthyroidism patients. After sampling, hyperthyroidism patients received methimazole starting at 30 mg daily, and ophthalmopathy patients received high-dose intravenous methylprednisolone. A second multiplex PCR round built the libraries, followed by size selection and purification. The libraries were sequenced on an Illumina HiSeq2000 using paired-end 100 bp reads. SOAPnuke was used to process the raw data, removing reads that contained adapters or uncalled bases, had a mean Phred below 15, or lacked an exact match to the constant primer or identifier. High-quality paired reads were merged with COPE v1.2.5, and unique nucleotide sequences were defined as clonotypes. MiTCR v1.1 was used to align clonotypes to the IMGT TRBV, TRBD and TRBJ reference segments. The analysis was restricted to V-J combinations with a frequency above 0.0001, which together covered 99.2% of the repertoires. A TCS score was defined as the ratio of F50 (clonal expansion) to E x V (chaos), with BLOSUM62-based TCRdist applied between CDR3 peptides within each V-J. Welch's t-statistics and random forest reduced just over 500 V-J features to fewer than 15, which were used in a naive Bayes classifier (R e1071). No statistical method was used to set the sample size in advance, and investigators knew the group allocation. According to the paper, TCR Vbeta CDR3 sequencing was carried out on more than 120 peripheral blood samples, which came from under 50 ophthalmopathy, 75 to 80 hyperthyroidism and some 17 progressor patients.

The V gene is TRBV4-2 and the J gene is TRBJ2-2, with the D gene call left open. The sample was peripheral blood mononuclear cells (PBMCs), taken at new diagnosis, from a patient treated with antithyroid drugs. This clonotype was obtained from a woman between 18 and 30 years old with Graves disease. Donor details come from another sample of the same person, matched by shared clones. CDR3 protein: CASSQLAGELFF. The DNA is TGTGCCAGCAGCCAATTGGCGGGGGAGCTGTTTTTT.